The rows below give T cell receptor beta chains drawn from one sample of a study of cytomegalovirus exposure and HLA in healthy donors. This table comes from immunoSEQ multiplex PCR, and its TCRdb copy is limited to in-frame clones, with some not included. The profile shows 55,000 to 75,000 clones, approximately 95% of them singletons. The source material was PBMCs. These receptors all stem from a woman between 18 and 30 years old in good health and CMV-seropositive. CDR3s include the opening cysteine and the closing phenylalanine or tryptophan. A D gene is named only where the DNA matches it firmly. Rows give clone size only sometimes, using once, few, many, or a class for an expanded clone.

>NA|NA|TRBJ2-7|TRBV25-1
CASSESEGSGPSAYEQYF
TGTGCCAGCAGTGAATCGGAGGGATCGGGTCCTTCTGCCTACGAGCAGTACTTC
>NA|NA|TRBJ1-1|TRBV7-9
CASSTTGRGNTEAFF
TGTGCCAGCAGCACAACCGGTAGGGGGAACACTGAAGCTTTCTTT
>TRBD2|NA|TRBJ2-7|TRBV27
CASSPFSGRFEQYF
TGTGCCAGCAGTCCCTTTAGCGGGAGATTCGAGCAGTACTTC
>TRBD1|NA|TRBJ2-7|TRBV28
CASINTAGQGPYEQYF
TGTGCCAGCATCAATACCGCGGGACAGGGACCCTACGAGCAGTACTTC
>NA|once|TRBJ2-2|TRBV7-6
CASSLDPAPGGLGELFF
TGTGCCAGCAGCTTAGACCCCGCCCCAGGGGGGTTGGGGGAGCTGTTTTTT
>NA|few|TRBJ2-6|TRBV28
CASTLSGSGANVLTF
TGTGCCAGCACCCTGAGTGGCTCTGGGGCCAACGTCCTGACTTTC
>NA|NA|TRBJ1-2|TRBV5-4
CASSLAPSGLAGYTF
TGTGCCAGCAGCTTGGCCCCTTCAGGGTTGGCTGGCTACACCTTC
>TRBD1|NA|TRBJ1-3|TRBV9
CASSSPKGGDRTWAGNTIYF
TGTGCCAGCAGCTCCCCCAAGGGGGGGGACAGGACGTGGGCTGGAAACACCATATATTTT
>TRBD2|NA|TRBJ2-1|TRBV2
CASSEETSEYNEQFF
TGTGCCAGCAGTGAAGAGACTAGCGAGTACAATGAGCAGTTCTTC
>NA|NA|TRBJ2-5|TRBV7-3
CASSLGTEETQYF
TGTGCCAGCAGCTTAGGTACAGAAGAGACCCAGTACTTC
>TRBD1|NA|TRBJ1-1|TRBV2
CANSLGTGRFMNTEAFF
TGTGCCAACTCCTTAGGGACAGGGCGATTTATGAACACTGAAGCTTTCTTT
>TRBD1|once|TRBJ1-2|TRBV5-1
CASSQGQNYGYTF
TGCGCCAGCAGCCAGGGACAGAACTATGGCTACACCTTC
>NA|NA|TRBJ2-7|TRBV5-1
CASSSHGSSYEQYF
TGCGCCAGCAGCTCCCACGGGTCCAGCTACGAGCAGTACTTC
>NA|NA|TRBJ1-2|TRBV5-1
CASSPQDSRVGYTF
TGCGCCAGCAGCCCACAAGACAGCAGGGTTGGCTACACCTTC
>NA|NA|TRBJ1-1|TRBV6-5
CASSDSRTEAFF
TGTGCCAGCTCCGACAGCCGCACTGAAGCTTTCTTT
>NA|NA|TRBJ1-1|TRBV10-3
CAISESNLRVNTEAFF
TGTGCCATCAGTGAGTCGAACCTTCGAGTGAACACTGAAGCTTTCTTT
>TRBD2|NA|TRBJ2-7|TRBV6-5
CASTEREGVSYEQYF
TGTGCCAGTACCGAGCGGGAGGGAGTTAGTTACGAGCAGTACTTC
>TRBD2|NA|TRBJ2-4|TRBV10-3
CAISERREGLGLAKNIQYF
TGTGCCATCAGTGAAAGGCGGGAGGGCCTGGGGCTAGCCAAAAACATTCAGTACTTC
>NA|NA|TRBJ1-1|TRBV6-5
CASSYYASGSGEAFF
TGTGCCAGCAGTTACTATGCCTCAGGGTCCGGAGAAGCTTTCTTT
>NA|NA|TRBJ1-4|TRBV9
CASSKDSDFEKLFF
TGTGCCAGCAGCAAGGACAGTGACTTTGAAAAACTGTTTTTT
>NA|NA|TRBJ1-1|TRBV4-1
CASSQDPLAAMNTEAFF
TGCGCCAGCAGCCAAGATCCTCTCGCGGCTATGAACACTGAAGCTTTCTTT
>TRBD1|few|TRBJ2-1|TRBV27
CASSLVFGTAPNEQFF
TGTGCCAGCAGTTTAGTTTTTGGGACAGCTCCAAATGAGCAGTTCTTC
>TRBD1|NA|TRBJ2-5|TRBV10-1
CASSRDRGETQYF
TGCGCCAGCAGCCGGGACAGGGGAGAGACCCAGTACTTC
>NA|NA|TRBJ1-4|TRBV10-3
CAISESGGYEKLFF
TGTGCCATCAGTGAGTCGGGAGGGTATGAAAAACTGTTTTTT